One and the same sample provided the 2 T cell receptor beta chains below, sequenced in a study of cytomegalovirus exposure and HLA in healthy donors. The PCR employed 60 Vbeta primers together with 13 Jbeta primers. TCRdb's copy holds only in-frame clones and misses some; the assay was immunoSEQ multiplex PCR. The repertoire includes fewer than 200,000 clones, roughly four fifths of them detected once, and approximately 2.4% sits in the top ten. Sequencing was performed on PBMCs. The receptors were sampled from a female donor in good health and CMV-seronegative.

This clone was picked up a small number of times. CDR3 nucleotide sequence: TGTGCCTTCAAAGGGGGGAACACTGAAGCTTTCTTT. Protein sequence: CAFKGGNTEAFF. The chain couples TRBV30 to TRBJ1-1; D may be TRBD1 (6 bases). Germline V lookup: CDR1 GTSNPN, CDR2 SVGIG (reference sequence). CDR3 size: 12 residues. Deletions cut 7 bases from V and 1 base from J, with 10 bases between.

This clone was seen once. V gene TRBV7-2 combines with J gene TRBJ2-7; D may be TRBD2 (6 bases). CDR3 length equals 15 residues. Germline V gene sequence: CDR1 SGHTA, CDR2 FQGNSA. Between the trimmed V and J ends, which lost 1 base and 1 base, there was a span of 11 bases. CDR3 sequence (DNA): TGTGCCAGCAGCTTAGGAAGCGGGCCATCCTACGAGCAGTACTTC. This gives the protein CASSLGSGPSYEQYF. The variable domain in full, completed from reference TRBV7-2 and TRBJ2-7, reads GAGVSQSPSNKVTEKGKDVELRCDPISGHTALYWYRQSLGQGLEFLIYFQGNSAPDKSGLPSDRFSAERTGGSVSTLTIQRTQQEDSAVYLCASSLGSGPSYEQYFGPGTRLTVT.